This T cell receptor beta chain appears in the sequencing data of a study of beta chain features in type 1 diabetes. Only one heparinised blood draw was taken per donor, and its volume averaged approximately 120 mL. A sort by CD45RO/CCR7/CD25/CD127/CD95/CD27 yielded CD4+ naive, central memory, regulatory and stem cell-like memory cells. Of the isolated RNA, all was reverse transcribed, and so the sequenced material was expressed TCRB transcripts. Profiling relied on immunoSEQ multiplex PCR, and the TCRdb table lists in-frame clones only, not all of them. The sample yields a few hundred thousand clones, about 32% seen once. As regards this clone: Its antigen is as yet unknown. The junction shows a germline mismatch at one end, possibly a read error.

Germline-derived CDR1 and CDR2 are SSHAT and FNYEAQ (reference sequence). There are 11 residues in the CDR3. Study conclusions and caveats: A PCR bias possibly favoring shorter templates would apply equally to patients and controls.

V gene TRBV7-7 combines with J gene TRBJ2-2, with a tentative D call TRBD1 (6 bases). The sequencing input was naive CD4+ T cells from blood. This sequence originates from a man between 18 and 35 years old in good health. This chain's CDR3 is CASSTGQLLFF. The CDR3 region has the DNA TGTGCTAGCAGCACCGGACAGTTACTGTTTTTT.